This T cell receptor beta chain was found in a study of cytomegalovirus exposure and HLA in healthy donors. The PCR had 60 Vbeta and 13 Jbeta primers. TCRdb's copy holds only in-frame clones and misses some; the assay was immunoSEQ multiplex PCR. The sample holds approximately 100,000 clones; roughly 85% are singletons and the top ten take about 3%. CDR1 KGHSH and CDR2 LQKENI come from the germline V gene. The CDR3 sequence is 16 residues long. Unmatched junction bases numbered 13, after V lost 6 bases and J lost 3 bases. This clonotype originated in a woman in her thirties or forties in good health and CMV-seronegative. The chain combines TRBV18 with TRBJ1-2; 7 bases match TRBD1. The specimen was PBMCs. CDR3 in amino acids: CASSPSRTGPDYGYTF. As DNA, the CDR3 is TGTGCCAGCTCCCCCTCTCGGACAGGACCCGACTATGGCTACACCTTC.